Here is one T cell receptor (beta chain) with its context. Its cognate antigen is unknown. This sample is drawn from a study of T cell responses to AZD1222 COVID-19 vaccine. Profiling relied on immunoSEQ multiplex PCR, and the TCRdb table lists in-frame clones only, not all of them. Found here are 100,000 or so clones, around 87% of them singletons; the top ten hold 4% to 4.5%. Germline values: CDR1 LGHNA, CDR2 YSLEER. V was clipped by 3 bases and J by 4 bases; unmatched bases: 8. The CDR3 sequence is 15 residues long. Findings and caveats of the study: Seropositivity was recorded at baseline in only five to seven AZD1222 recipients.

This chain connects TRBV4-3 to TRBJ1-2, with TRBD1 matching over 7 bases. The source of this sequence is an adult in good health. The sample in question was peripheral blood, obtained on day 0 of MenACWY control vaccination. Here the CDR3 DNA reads TGCGCCAGCAGCCACCTCCGGACAGGCTCCTATGGCTACACCTTC. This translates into CASSHLRTGSYGYTF.